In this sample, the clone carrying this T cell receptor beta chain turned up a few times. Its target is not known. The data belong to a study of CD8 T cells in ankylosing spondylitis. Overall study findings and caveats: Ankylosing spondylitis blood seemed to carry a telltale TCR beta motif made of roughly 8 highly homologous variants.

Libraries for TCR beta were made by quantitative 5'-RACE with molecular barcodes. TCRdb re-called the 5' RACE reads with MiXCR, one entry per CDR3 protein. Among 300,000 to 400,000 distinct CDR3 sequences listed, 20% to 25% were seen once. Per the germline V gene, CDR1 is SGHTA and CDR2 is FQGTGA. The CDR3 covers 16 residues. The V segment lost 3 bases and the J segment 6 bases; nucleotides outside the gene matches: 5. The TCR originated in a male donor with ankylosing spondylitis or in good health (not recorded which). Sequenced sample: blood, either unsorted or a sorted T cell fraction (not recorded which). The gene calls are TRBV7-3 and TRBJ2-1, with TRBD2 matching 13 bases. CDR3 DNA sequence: TGTGCCAGCAGCTTTGGACTAGCGGGGGCCTCCAATGAGCAGTTCTTC. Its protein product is CASSFGLAGASNEQFF.